This T cell receptor (beta chain) was captured by sequencing in a study of blood T cell repertoires in COVID-19. Study as a whole: The origin of the acute and convalescent COVID-19 samples was the United States, Italy and Spain.

Per the original methods: Reference gene primers were amplified, and this amplification served to estimate nucleated cell counts. Only in-frame clones appear in the TCRdb table, and some are missing; sequencing was by immunoSEQ multiplex PCR. V and J calls and clone size are as listed in that table; D and trimming were resolved from the DNA. The sample consists of around 170,000 clones, more than 75% of them appearing once. Participant-reported clinical history was the basis for cohort assignment. Trimming at V came to 0 bases and at J to 0 bases, leaving 1 base not matched to a gene. The CDR3 loop spans 15 amino acids. Germline V CDR1 and CDR2: SGHRS, YFSETQ.

The TCR originated in a woman in her thirties who had recovered from COVID-19. The chain has TRBV5-1 and TRBJ1-1; 8 positions agree with TRBD1. Input material: PBMCs or T cells enriched from blood (not recorded which). As DNA, the CDR3 is TGCGCCAGCAGCTTGGGGGACAGGATGAACACTGAAGCTTTCTTT. This codes for CASSLGDRMNTEAFF.